This is a list of T cell receptor beta chains from one sample in a study of T-cell reconstitution after alpha-beta-depleted transplantation in children. In TCRdb, the PCR reads were re-called with MiXCR into one record per CDR3 protein. The sample gives around 410,000 distinct CDR3 sequences, under 13% of which show up once; over 4.5% is in the top ten. The source material was PBMCs from the stem cell graft donor, sampled from the stem cell graft. These receptors all stem from a human donor who donated a stem cell graft to a child with acute myeloid leukemia. Each CDR3 is given with its conserved first and last residue. A D gene is named only where the DNA matches it firmly.

. | TRBJ1-1 | TRBV27 | CASSPINTNTEAFF
. | TRBJ1-1 | TRBV20-1 | CSASKGWGTEAFF
TRBD2 | TRBJ2-1 | TRBV4-1 | CASSHELADSYNEQFF
TRBD2 | TRBJ2-3 | TRBV7-2 | CASVAGGADTQYF
. | TRBJ1-1 | TRBV6-1 | CASGGQKTGITEAFF
TRBD1 | TRBJ1-1 | TRBV4-2 | CASSQDPGQGFGAFF
. | TRBJ1-4 | TRBV20-1 | CSAWYRAEKLFF
TRBD1 | TRBJ2-2 | TRBV7-8 | CASRMDRANTGELFF
. | TRBJ2-1 | TRBV29-1 | CSVERGSYNEQFF
TRBD2 | TRBJ2-1 | TRBV29-1 | CSVEGAGVYNEQFF
. | TRBJ2-3 | TRBV29-1 | CSVERSSSTDTQYF
. | TRBJ2-3 | TRBV20-1 | CSARGNSGSTDTQYF
. | TRBJ2-7 | TRBV24-1 | CATSDTLYEQYF
. | TRBJ1-3 | TRBV9 | CASSGDGPSGNTIYF
TRBD2 | TRBJ2-1 | TRBV20-1 | CSARAASGAYNEQFF
. | TRBJ1-1 | TRBV20-1 | CSARDVQGIGTEAFF
. | TRBJ2-3 | TRBV7-2 | CASSLRQRPRSTDTQYF
. | TRBJ2-2 | TRBV4-1 | CASSQDGAGAQDGELFF
TRBD2 | TRBJ2-1 | TRBV5-1 | CASSSGTSGGTRWNEQFF
. | TRBJ2-5 | TRBV3-1 | CASSRVSGAHQETQYF
. | TRBJ1-2 | TRBV5-6 | CASSFTQTDSYGYTF
TRBD1 | TRBJ1-2 | TRBV11-2 | CASSLRSVFRGNYGYTF